This T cell receptor (beta chain) was found in a study of T cell changes during pregnancy in multiple sclerosis. Germline-derived CDR1 and CDR2 are GTSNPN and SVGIG (reference sequence). With V trimmed by 0 bases and J by 0 bases, 4 bases remained unmatched. The CDR3 has 15 residues. Clones were read by immunoSEQ multiplex PCR, and TCRdb kept only the in-frame ones, dropping some. The table shows approximately 44,000 clones, with 75% to 95% occurring only once. The rearrangement uses TRBV30 and TRBJ2-7; 8 nucleotides align to TRBD1. The TCR comes from a female donor in good health, enrolled as a control in a pregnancy study. Sample: CD4+ T cells from peripheral blood mononuclear cells, taken in the second trimester of pregnancy. CDR3 in DNA: TGTGCCTGGAGTGTATGGGGACAGGCCTCCTACGAGCAGTACTTC. It translates to CAWSVWGQASYEQYF. The whole variable domain, filled in from reference TRBV30 and TRBJ2-7, reads SQTIHQWPATLVQPVGSPLSLECTVEGTSNPNLYWYRQAAGRGLQLLFYSVGIGQISSEVPQNLSASRPQDRQFILSSKKLLLSDSGFYLCAWSVWGQASYEQYFGPGTRLTVT.